This section outlines one T cell receptor beta chain sequence together with its context. This entry belongs to a study of blood T cell repertoires in COVID-19. V was shortened by 3 bases and J by 0 bases, with 14 bases between the two germline ends. Germline V CDR1 and CDR2: MNHEY, SMNVEV (reference sequence). This CDR3 contains 16 residues. Assay: immunoSEQ multiplex PCR; the TCRdb copy retains only in-frame clones and omits some. The data hold some 100,000 clones, with roughly 90% observed a single time. The sequenced material came from peripheral blood. The TCR was taken from a man between 65 and 79 years old with acute or convalescent COVID-19. V usage is TRBV27 and J usage is TRBJ1-1; tentatively, D is TRBD1 (6 bases). CDR3 bases: TGTGCCAGCAGTTTCCAATCAGGGGTTATGAACACTGAAGCTTTCTTT. Protein: CASSFQSGVMNTEAFF.